A selection of T cell receptor beta chains follows, all from one sample in a study of blood T cell repertoires in COVID-19. This table comes from immunoSEQ multiplex PCR, and its TCRdb copy is limited to in-frame clones, with some not included. The repertoire consists of over 200,000 clones, with 86% occurring once and the leading ten covering 2% to 2.5%. The sample consisted of peripheral blood. The receptor set was obtained from a man aged 30 to 39 who had recovered from COVID-19. Both conserved end residues are part of each CDR3. D genes are given only for firm matches. The size field is filled for only some rows; it gives once, few, many or a size class.

v_call,j_call,clone_size,d_call,cdr3_nt,cdr3_aa
TRBV6-1,TRBJ2-3,.,TRBD2,TGTGCCAGCAGTGAGAAGACTAGCGGGGATTTAGATACGCAGTATTTT,CASSEKTSGDLDTQYF
TRBV4-2,TRBJ1-2,many,.,TGTGCCAGCAGCCAAGGGACTCACACGGATGAAGGAGGCTACACCTTC,CASSQGTHTDEGGYTF
TRBV7-9,TRBJ1-1,few,.,TGTGCCAGCAGCTTACAGGGTGGCACTGAAGCTTTCTTT,CASSLQGGTEAFF
TRBV2,TRBJ2-2,.,.,TGTGCCAGCAGCCAGGGGCCCGGGGAGCTGTTTTTT,CASSQGPGELFF
TRBV24-1,TRBJ1-1,.,.,TGTGCCACCAGGGGGGGGGAGTTGAATGAAGCTTTCTTT,CATRGGELNEAFF
TRBV19,TRBJ1-2,.,.,TGTGCCAGTAGTATGGAGGGTCTATTCTATGGCTACACCTTC,CASSMEGLFYGYTF
TRBV13,TRBJ1-4,.,.,TGTGCCAGCAGCCCCTGGGCCGGCGAAAAACTGTTTTTT,CASSPWAGEKLFF
TRBV12-5,TRBJ2-3,.,.,TGTGCTAGTGGTCCACAGGTTCGGGTCACAGATACGCAGTATTTT,CASGPQVRVTDTQYF
TRBV6-2/TRBV6-3,TRBJ2-3,once,.,TGTGCCAGCAGTTACACTTTAGCGGTGATTAACACAGATACGCAGTATTTT,CASSYTLAVINTDTQYF
TRBV9,TRBJ2-2,once,.,TGTGCCAGCAAGCGGGCGGACACCGGGGAGCTGTTTTTT,CASKRADTGELFF
TRBV7-9,TRBJ2-2,.,TRBD2,TGTGCCAGCAGCCCAACCCGGACTAGCGGGTCATACACCGGGGAGCTGTTTTTT,CASSPTRTSGSYTGELFF
TRBV5-4,TRBJ2-3,.,TRBD1,TGTGCCAGCAGCTTGGGACAGGGAAAGTATTTT,CASSLGQGKYF
TRBV10-3,TRBJ2-7,.,.,TGTGCCATCAGTGAGGTAGGGGATGGCTACGAGCAGTACTTC,CAISEVGDGYEQYF
TRBV7-8,TRBJ1-4,.,.,TGTGCCAGCAGCTTGCAGGGGATTAATGAAAAACTGTTTTTT,CASSLQGINEKLFF
TRBV24-1,TRBJ1-4,.,.,TGTGCCACCAGTGATTTAAACCCAAGGGGCTGGAATGAAAAACTGTTTTTT,CATSDLNPRGWNEKLFF
TRBV18,TRBJ1-1,.,TRBD1,TGTGCCAGCTCACCACCGGGACAGCAAGACACTGAAGCTTTCTTT,CASSPPGQQDTEAFF